One and the same sample provided the 24 T cell receptor beta chains below, sequenced in a study of blood T cells in healthy people across ages. The authors ran a second PCR of roughly 6 to 12 cycles using a sample-barcoded 5' primer and a J-beta primer mix. A single record per CDR3 protein comes from TCRdb applying MiXCR to the 5' RACE reads. The sample has more than 1.4 million distinct CDR3 sequences, approximately 42% seen once. Sequenced: blood. The receptors were gathered from a woman aged 18-29 years in good health.

This clonotype has just a few counts. The chain joins TRBV7-8 to TRBJ2-1; 8 bases are a match to TRBD2. Germline loops: CDR1 SGHVS, CDR2 FQNEAQ. The CDR3 totals 15 residues. The ends lost 6 bases at V and 5 bases at J; junction bases unmatched: 9. Here the CDR3 DNA reads TGTGCCAGCAGAAGAACTAGCGGAGAGCACAATGAGCAGTTCTTC. This codes for CASRRTSGEHNEQFF.

CDR3 residues: CASSLDHSTDTQYF. CDR3 coding DNA: TGTGCCAGCAGCTTAGACCATAGCACAGATACGCAGTATTTT. The chain is built from TRBV7-2 and TRBJ2-3, with D unresolved. With 1 base removed from V and 0 bases from J, the gap between germline ends came to 5 bases. Germline V gene data show CDR1 as SGHTA and CDR2 as FQGNSA. CDR3 length: 14 residues.

The table lists this clonotype with a count of one. The chain carries TRBV6-5 and TRBJ1-1; no definite D call. Looked up from germline, CDR1 is MNHEY and CDR2 is SVGAGI. The V gene lost 2 bases and the J gene lost 3 bases, with 16 bases spanning the gap. The CDR3 spans 16 residues. The CDR3 loop reads CASSYRIDTRYTEAFF. The DNA of the CDR3 is TGTGCCAGCAGTTACCGGATTGACACCAGGTACACTGAAGCTTTCTTT.

The genes are TRBV7-2 and TRBJ2-1, with 10 bases lining up with TRBD2. The trim removed 5 bases at V and 6 bases at J, leaving 7 bases unmatched. This CDR3 contains 15 residues. Germline CDR1 and CDR2: SGHTA and FQGNSA. The CDR3 bases are TGTGCCAGCAGCCCCCCCAGCGGGAGGGCCAATGAGCAGTTCTTC. It is translated as CASSPPSGRANEQFF. Drawing the rest from reference TRBV7-2 and TRBJ2-1, the complete variable domain is GAGVSQSPSNKVTEKGKDVELRCDPISGHTALYWYRQSLGQGLEFLIYFQGNSAPDKSGLPSDRFSAERTGGSVSTLTIQRTQQEDSAVYLCASSPPSGRANEQFFGPGTRLTVL.

V usage is TRBV6-5 and J usage is TRBJ2-2; TRBD1 matches 9 bases. Germline CDR1 reads MNHEY; CDR2 reads SVGAGI. This CDR3 contains 19 residues. Trimming cost V 4 bases and J 0 bases; bases outside gene matches: 12. The CDR3 DNA is TGTGCCAGCAGTTTACAGGGGGCCCTCGGCTCTCCGAACACCGGGGAGCTGTTTTTT. This encodes CASSLQGALGSPNTGELFF.

The sample holds many counts of this clonotype. This chain joins TRBV7-2 and TRBJ2-2; D is perhaps TRBD2 (6 bases). Germline V gene lookup returns CDR1 SGHTA and CDR2 FQGNSA. The CDR3 has 16 amino acids. V was clipped by 5 bases and J by 5 bases, with 18 bases between them. The DNA of the CDR3 is TGTGCCAGCAGCAATCCCACGGGAGAGTGGACCGGGGAGCTGTTTTTT. Its protein product is CASSNPTGEWTGELFF.

About this clonotype itself: A read error may produce the germline difference seen at one junction end. The chain recombines TRBV9 with TRBJ2-1; 8 nucleotides align to TRBD2. This CDR3 has 15 amino acids. CDR1 and CDR2 from the germline V gene are SGDLS and YYNGEE. The CDR3 protein is CAGSDVAGPYNEQFF. In nucleotides, the CDR3 is TGTGCCGGCAGCGATGTAGCGGGGCCCTACAATGAGCAGTTCTTC.

The J gene is TRBJ1-2, the V gene TRBV20-1, with TRBD1 matching 7 bases. V shed 6 bases, J shed 4 bases, and the junction held 5 bases outside the gene matches. CDR1 is DFQATT and CDR2 is SNEGSKA in the germline V gene (reference sequence). The CDR3 spans 12 residues. The CDR3 loop reads CSATKGAYGYTF. As DNA, the CDR3 is TGCAGTGCGACCAAGGGGGCCTATGGCTACACCTTC.

This chain joins TRBV9 and TRBJ2-3, with TRBD2 matching 10 bases. Germline CDR1 SGDLS, CDR2 YYNGEE. This CDR3 region has 15 residues. The junction had 4 bases not matched to a gene; V was cut back by 0 bases and J by 6 bases. The CDR3 coding sequence is TGTGCCAGCAGCGTAGCTCTAGCGGGAGAGGATACGCAGTATTTT. Translating it yields CASSVALAGEDTQYF.

This chain connects TRBV4-1 to TRBJ2-7; 7 bases are shared with TRBD1. Germline loops: CDR1 MGHRA, CDR2 YSYEKL. The ends lost 1 base at V and 4 bases at J; junction bases unmatched: 4. The CDR3 contains 14 residues. The CDR3 region has the DNA TGCGCCAGCAGCCAAGTGGGACAGTATTACGAGCAGTACTTC. Residues: CASSQVGQYYEQYF.

This chain connects TRBV4-1 to TRBJ2-7; 9 bases are a match to TRBD1. With 0 bases clipped from V and 2 bases from J, the junction kept 11 bases outside the gene matches. The germline V gene has CDR1 MGHRA and CDR2 YSYEKL. The CDR3 loop spans 18 amino acids. Written as DNA, the CDR3 is TGCGCCAGCAGCCAAGATTGGGGTGCGGGACAGGGAACCTACGAGCAGTACTTC. Amino acid sequence: CASSQDWGAGQGTYEQYF.

The chain couples TRBV20-1 to TRBJ1-2; 10 bases line up with TRBD1. With V trimmed by 7 bases and J by 8 bases, 19 bases remained unmatched. Germline V lookup: CDR1 DFQATT, CDR2 SNEGSKA (reference sequence). This CDR3 is built from 16 residues. This CDR3 reads CSVYLVTGQGRSGYTF. CDR3 coding DNA: TGCAGTGTCTATCTGGTCACGGGACAGGGGAGGAGCGGCTACACCTTC.

The J gene is TRBJ1-1, the V gene TRBV29-1; tentative D call: TRBD1 (6 bases). Germline loops: CDR1 SQVTM, CDR2 ANQGSEA. V was trimmed by 6 bases and J by 6 bases, leaving 17 bases between them. The CDR3 totals 13 residues. CDR3: CSVADRLLAEAFF. The CDR3 nucleotides are TGCAGCGTGGCCGACAGGCTCTTGGCTGAAGCTTTCTTT.

V usage is TRBV11-2 and J usage is TRBJ2-7, with TRBD2 matching over 7 bases. J gave up 7 bases and V 1 base, and 13 bases lay outside the gene matches. Germline V gene data show CDR1 as SGHAT and CDR2 as FQNNGV. The CDR3 consists of 16 residues. The CDR3 here is CASSLGRLASAPEQYF. The CDR3 DNA sequence: TGTGCCAGCAGCTTAGGAAGACTAGCATCAGCACCTGAGCAGTACTTC.

This clonotype was seen ten or more times. The CDR3 region has the DNA TGCAGTGCTCGGGACTCCCCATACAATGAGCAGTTCTTC. Protein product: CSARDSPYNEQFF. The chain links TRBV20-1 to TRBJ2-1; weak D call: TRBD2 (6 bases). From germline, CDR1 is DFQATT and CDR2 SNEGSKA (reference sequence). CDR3 length: 13 amino acids. V lost 5 bases and J 4 bases, leaving 12 bases between the germline ends.

This clonotype appeared a few times. The rearrangement joins TRBV6-2 or TRBV6-3 to TRBJ2-3, with 11 nucleotides matching TRBD2. Trimming cost V 2 bases and J 0 bases; bases outside gene matches: 7. CDR1 MNHEY and CDR2 SVGEGT come from the germline V gene. The CDR3 sequence is 18 residues long. Here the CDR3 DNA reads TGTGCCAGCAGTTACCCCCTAGCGGGGGGATCTAGCACAGATACGCAGTATTTT. Amino acids: CASSYPLAGGSSTDTQYF.

The chain carries TRBV7-9 and TRBJ2-1; 8 bases match TRBD1. The CDR3 consists of 14 residues. V lost 5 bases, J lost 5 bases, and 5 bases stayed unmatched. Germline lookup yields CDR1 SEHNR and CDR2 FQNEAQ (reference sequence). The CDR3 sequence: CASSPQGADNEQFF. DNA for the CDR3: TGTGCCAGCAGCCCTCAGGGGGCGGACAATGAGCAGTTCTTC.

This clonotype was seen more than once but under ten times. V gene TRBV7-9 combines with J gene TRBJ1-1; D not certain. The CDR3 spans 11 residues. CDR1 SEHNR and CDR2 FQNEAQ come from the germline V gene (reference sequence). The V end lost 5 bases, the J end lost 6 bases, and 7 bases lay between the germline ends. CDR3 protein: CASSQRAEAFF. DNA for the CDR3: TGTGCCAGCAGCCAAAGGGCTGAAGCTTTCTTT.

The chain recombines TRBV20-1 with TRBJ2-3; TRBD2 aligns across 8 bases. The CDR3 length is 13 residues. Germline trimming cut 7 bases from V and 2 bases from J; bases unmatched to any gene: 5. The germline CDR1 and CDR2 sequences are DFQATT and SNEGSKA (reference sequence). CDR3 sequence (DNA): TGCAGTGGGTTAGCGGGACCCACAGATACGCAGTATTTT. Amino acids: CSGLAGPTDTQYF.

This clonotype was picked up a small number of times. This chain connects TRBV4-1 to TRBJ2-1; 7 nucleotides align to TRBD2. Trimming took 0 bases from V and 8 from J; bases not matched to a gene: 7. CDR3 length: 15 residues. CDR1 and CDR2 (germline): MGHRA, YSYEKL. The CDR3 is CASSQDSAGVDEQFF. The CDR3 DNA reads TGCGCCAGCAGCCAAGACTCCGCGGGGGTCGATGAGCAGTTCTTC.

This clonotype was recorded a few times. This chain joins TRBV9 and TRBJ2-2; maybe TRBD1 (6 bases). Per germline, CDR1 SGDLS and CDR2 YYNGEE. The CDR3 covers 15 residues. V lost 8 bases, J lost 0 bases, and 14 bases lay in between. CDR3: CASRPGHTNTGELFF. The CDR3 coding sequence is TGTGCCAGTAGACCGGGACACACGAACACCGGGGAGCTGTTTTTT.

This chain uses TRBV29-1 with TRBJ1-5, with unresolved D. The CDR3 loop spans 12 amino acids. V lost 4 bases to trimming and J lost 2 bases, with 6 bases between them. The V gene's germline CDR1 is SQVTM and CDR2 ANQGSEA. CDR3 sequence: CSVVVGNQPQHF. CDR3 coding DNA: TGCAGCGTTGTGGTGGGCAATCAGCCCCAGCATTTT.

The CDR3 is CASSNRTYTDTQYF. CDR3 DNA sequence: TGTGCCAGCAGCAACAGGACTTACACAGATACGCAGTATTTT. The V call is TRBV7-9, the J call TRBJ2-3; D tentatively fits TRBD1 or TRBD2 (5 bases each). There are 14 residues in the CDR3. V was shortened by 5 bases and J by 2 bases, with 11 bases between the two germline ends. From germline, CDR1 is SEHNR and CDR2 FQNEAQ (reference sequence).

This chain links TRBV6-5 with TRBJ2-2, with 8 bases aligning to TRBD2. This CDR3 comprises 14 residues. Germline trimming cut 6 bases from V and 6 bases from J; bases unmatched to any gene: 6. Germline V gene data show CDR1 as MNHEY and CDR2 as SVGAGI. For the CDR3, the DNA is TGTGCCAGCAGGAGCGGGAGTAACGCCGGGGAGCTGTTTTTT. Translation: CASRSGSNAGELFF.